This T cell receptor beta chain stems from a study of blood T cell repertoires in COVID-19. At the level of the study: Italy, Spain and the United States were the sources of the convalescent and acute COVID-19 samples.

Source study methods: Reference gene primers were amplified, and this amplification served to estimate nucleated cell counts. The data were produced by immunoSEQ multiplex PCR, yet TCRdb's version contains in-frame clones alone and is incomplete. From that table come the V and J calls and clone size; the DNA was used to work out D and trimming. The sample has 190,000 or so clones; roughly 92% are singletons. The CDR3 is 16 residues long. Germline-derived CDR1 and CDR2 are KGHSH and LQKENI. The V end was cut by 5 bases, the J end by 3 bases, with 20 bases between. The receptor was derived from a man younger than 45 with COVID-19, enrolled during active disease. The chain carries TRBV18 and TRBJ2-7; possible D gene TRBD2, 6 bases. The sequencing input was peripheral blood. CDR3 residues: CASSTTPRDFLYEQYF. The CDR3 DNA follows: TGTGCCAGCTCAACAACGCCCCGGGACTTTCTCTACGAGCAGTACTTC.